This TCR beta chain was documented in a study of T cells in Graves' hyperthyroidism and ophthalmopathy. The study's findings and limits: Classification by a 13 V-J model distinguished ophthalmopathy from stable hyperthyroidism. Before onset, by a median of approximately 6.8 months, the model predicted ophthalmopathy.

CDR1 and CDR2 (germline): MDHEN, SYDVKM. V lost 7 bases and J lost 4; bases outside the gene matches: 3. The CDR3 totals 13 residues. Of note for this clonotype: Its antigen is unidentified.

Amplification yielded TCR beta CDR3 regions, with RNA transcripts as the source. HTBI primers were used for first-round RT-PCR of the TCR CDR3. MiXCR, applied by TCRdb to the multiplex PCR reads, yields one record per CDR3 protein. The data contain more than 350,000 distinct CDR3 sequences, approximately 18% of them singletons. Hyperthyroidism in the patients, aged 18 to 65, was newly diagnosed and under 2 months in duration. Those patients with uncontrolled infection, other autoimmune disease, pregnancy or lactation were excluded. The TCR sequence derives from a woman aged 25 to 45 with Graves' hyperthyroidism that later progressed to Graves' ophthalmopathy. The specimen sequenced was blood. The chain employs TRBV28 and TRBJ2-2, with TRBD1 identical over 7 bases. CDR3 DNA: TGTGCCAGCACTAACAGGGGCACCGGGGAGCTGTTTTTT. This sequence encodes CASTNRGTGELFF.